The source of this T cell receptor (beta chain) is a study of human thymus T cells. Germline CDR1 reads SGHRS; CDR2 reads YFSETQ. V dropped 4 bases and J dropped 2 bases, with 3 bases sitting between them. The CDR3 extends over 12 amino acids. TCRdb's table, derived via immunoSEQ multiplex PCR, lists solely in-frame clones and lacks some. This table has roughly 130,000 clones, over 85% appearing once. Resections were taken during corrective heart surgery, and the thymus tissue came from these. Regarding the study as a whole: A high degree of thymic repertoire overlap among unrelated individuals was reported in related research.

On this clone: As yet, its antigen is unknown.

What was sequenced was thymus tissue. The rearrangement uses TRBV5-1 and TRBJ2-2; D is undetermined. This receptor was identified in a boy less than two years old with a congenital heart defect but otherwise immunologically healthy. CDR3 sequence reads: CASSTNTGELFF. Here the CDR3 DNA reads TGCGCCAGCAGCACAAACACCGGGGAGCTGTTTTTT.